This record looks at one T cell receptor beta chain sequence and its context. Its recognized antigen is unknown. Base qualities are not at hand, and no much larger clone is one base apart. Distinct nucleotide sequences in the sample also encode this CDR3. The time point label corresponds to: pretreatment peripheral blood. The cohort comprised approximately 30 patients with locally advanced or metastatic urothelial carcinoma treated at Memorial Sloan Kettering on a trial protocol. Peripheral blood mononuclear cells were collected pretreatment and during treatment, at between 1 and 8 total time points per patient. The Qiagen DNeasy Blood extraction kit was used to purify genomic DNA from total PBMCs and tumor samples. Collected pretreatment and during treatment, PBMCs were isolated and stored as previously described. Taken from the germline V gene, the CDR1 and CDR2 loops are LGHNA and YNFKEQ. Its CDR3 holds 12 amino acids, cysteine through phenylalanine. Only CDR3 DNA is held: 36 bases, read in frame from base 1. Deletion took 3 bases off V and 4 bases off J, with a span of 3 bases between the germline ends.

The entry originates in a study of PD-L1 blockade in urothelial cancer (dated by TCRdb to 2015 to 2018). About the study as a whole: All patients started therapy in about 2014 and received atezolizumab 1,200 mg intravenously every 3 weeks. Durable clinical benefit was defined as progression-free survival longer than 6 months, and TCR features were also tested against progression-free and overall survival. A median of roughly 140,000 T cells and 80,000 to 100,000 unique TCRs was obtained from blood samples, and a median clonality of approximately 0.086 was observed. Somatic, immune and clinical correlates of response to PD-L1 blockade with atezolizumab in urothelial cancer were the focus of an exploratory multi-omic analysis. In the same patients who had TCR sequencing, pretreatment tumors also underwent whole exome sequencing and RNA sequencing. An ECOG performance status of 0 or 1 was recorded for the patients, and 0 to 3 prior chemotherapy regimens had been received by the patients. About 10 patients reached durable clinical benefit, while some 20 patients did not. Pretreatment tumor samples and matched peripheral blood, collected serially before and after atezolizumab treatment, underwent TCR sequencing. Blood samples were analyzed at two time points: 3 weeks after treatment start (second dose) and 6 weeks after treatment start. About nine tenths of the roughly 30 patients were males with bladder-origin urothelial cancer, and about 65% of the roughly 30 reported a prior smoking history. Around 30 patients had pretreatment blood TCR-seq, approximately 24 had at least one posttreatment blood collection, and approximately 24 had tumor TCR-seq. Here is what the overall study found, with its caveats: Because the sample size was small (n = 29) and many of the analyses were exploratory, the results are meant to be hypothesis-generating. A pretreatment peripheral blood TCR clonality below the median was linked to improved progression-free and overall survival. Patients with durable benefit showed greater expansion of tumor-associated TCR clones in peripheral blood 3 weeks after starting treatment (n of about 20, p = 0.022).

Synthetic TCR analog templates were spiked into each PCR to estimate absolute template abundance from read counts. Using the immunoSEQ assay, TCRbeta CDR3 regions were amplified from genomic DNA with bias-controlled V and J gene primers. Sequencing of rearranged TCRbeta segments was performed at approximately 20X coverage. Regarding the original processing steps: Sequencing errors were corrected by clustering, and CDR3s were annotated against IMGT so that V, D and J genes could be assigned. Out-of-frame and stop-codon sequences were excluded, and only productive TCRbeta rearrangements were used in downstream analyses. Clonality was calculated as one minus the Shannon entropy normalized by the log of the number of unique productive sequences. Fisher's exact test with Benjamini-Hochberg correction, using a cutoff of adjusted p below 0.01, was how clones that differed between time points or between blood and tumor were identified. As stored in TCRdb, this immuneACCESS dataset retains in-frame rearrangements with V and J assigned. A fraction of the clones does not appear; measured against another copy, unresolved V genes explain less than half of the discrepancy, and the remainder lacks a known reason. V and J calls and clone size are as listed in that table; D and trimming were resolved from the DNA. The sample includes about 87,000 clones, with 89% observed a single time. 0.97% of the sample belongs to the ten largest clones.

This sequence originates from an elderly woman with urothelial cancer. The sequencing used PBMCs, collected around atezolizumab (anti-PD-L1) treatment. This sequence uses TRBV4-2 and TRBJ2-2, with the D gene uncertain. The CDR3 in this case is CASSQATGELFF. The DNA reads TGTGCCAGCAGCCAGGCCACCGGGGAGCTGTTTTTT.